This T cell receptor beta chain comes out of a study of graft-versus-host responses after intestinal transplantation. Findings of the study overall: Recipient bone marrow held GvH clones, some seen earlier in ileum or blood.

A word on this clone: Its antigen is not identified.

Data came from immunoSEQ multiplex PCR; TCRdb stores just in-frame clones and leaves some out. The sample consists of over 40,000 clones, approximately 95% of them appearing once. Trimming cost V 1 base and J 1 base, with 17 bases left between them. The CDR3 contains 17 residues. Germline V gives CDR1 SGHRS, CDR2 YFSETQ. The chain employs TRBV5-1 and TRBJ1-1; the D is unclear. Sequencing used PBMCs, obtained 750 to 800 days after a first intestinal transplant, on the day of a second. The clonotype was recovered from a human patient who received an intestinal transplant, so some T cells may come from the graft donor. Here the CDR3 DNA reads TGCGCCAGCAGCTTGACGGTCAGAACGGGGAGGAACACTGAAGCTTTCTTT. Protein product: CASSLTVRTGRNTEAFF.